The 13 T cell receptor beta chains below come from one sample, sequenced in a study of cytomegalovirus exposure and HLA in healthy donors. Primers for the PCR totalled 60 Vbeta and 13 Jbeta. The repertoire was sequenced with immunoSEQ multiplex PCR; TCRdb's copy has only in-frame clones and lacks some. The sample has more than 90,000 clones, and its top ten clones hold approximately 6.8%. Sequenced sample: PBMCs. These receptor sequences come from a man aged 35 to 55 in good health and CMV-seropositive.

The chain has TRBV6-6 and TRBJ2-1; D unclear. CDR3 length: 13 amino acids. Trimming pared 7 bases from V and 1 base from J, leaving 8 bases between. Germline V CDR1 and CDR2: MNHNY, SVGAGI (reference sequence). CDR3 sequence: CASNRASYNEQFF. The CDR3 DNA is TGTGCCAGCAACCGAGCATCCTACAATGAGCAGTTCTTC.

The rearrangement joins TRBV6-5 to TRBJ2-3; 8 nucleotides agree with TRBD2. CDR1 MNHEY and CDR2 SVGAGI come from the germline V gene. J was trimmed by 0 bases and V by 2 bases; bases with no gene match: 4. This CDR3 has 16 amino acids. CDR3 protein: CASSYRLAGSTDTQYF. The DNA of the CDR3 is TGTGCCAGCAGTTACCGGCTAGCGGGTAGCACAGATACGCAGTATTTT.

The rearrangement joins TRBV4-3 to TRBJ2-3, with D hard to call. Germline CDR1 is LGHNA and CDR2 is YSLEER. The ends were cut back, 0 bases at V and 5 bases at J, with 12 bases in the middle. CDR3 length: 15 amino acids. The CDR3 sequence: CASSQDGRPGDTQYF. The DNA for the CDR3 is TGCGCCAGCAGCCAAGATGGAAGGCCGGGAGATACGCAGTATTTT.

The CDR3 coding sequence is TGTGCCAGCAGTGAGGGAGATACGTGGGGGCCCGCGGGCAATCAGCCCCAGCATTTT. Its translation is CASSEGDTWGPAGNQPQHF. The chain couples TRBV6-1 to TRBJ1-5; TRBD1 might be the D (6 bases). The CDR3 contains 19 residues. Germline-derived CDR1 and CDR2 are MNHNS and SASEGT. Trimming cost V 3 bases and J 2 bases, with 23 bases left between them.

This chain uses TRBV7-9 with TRBJ2-3; possible D gene TRBD2, 5 bases. The CDR3 runs to 13 residues. Germline V gene data show CDR1 as SEHNR and CDR2 as FQNEAQ (reference sequence). Deletions cut 5 bases from V and 7 bases from J, with 13 bases between. The CDR3 protein is CASSPIRGHTQYF. CDR3 bases: TGTGCCAGCAGCCCGATCCGAGGGCATACGCAGTATTTT.

The V and J genes are TRBV28 and TRBJ2-5, with 12 bases matching TRBD1. Trimming at V came to 5 bases and at J to 4 bases, leaving 14 bases not matched to a gene. The germline V gene encodes CDR1 MDHEN and CDR2 SYDVKM. This CDR3 contains 18 residues. The CDR3: CASSRYGTGGASIETQYF. CDR3 DNA: TGTGCCAGCAGTCGCTATGGGACAGGGGGCGCGTCGATAGAGACCCAGTACTTC.

The chain combines TRBV18 with TRBJ2-4, with 8 bases aligning to TRBD2. With 3 bases clipped from V and 7 bases from J, the junction kept 11 bases outside the gene matches. The CDR3 runs to 16 residues. CDR1 is KGHSH and CDR2 is LQKENI in the germline V gene. DNA for the CDR3: TGTGCCAGCTCACCGTTAAGCGGGAGAAGCGAGAACATTCAGTACTTC. Translation gives CASSPLSGRSENIQYF.

V and J are TRBV29-1 and TRBJ2-7; D is perhaps TRBD1 (5 bases). Trimming took off 5 bases at V and 2 bases at J, with 10 bases between the two ends. From germline, CDR1 is SQVTM and CDR2 ANQGSEA. There are 12 residues in the CDR3. CDR3 in amino acids: CSVFRGTYEQYF. The CDR3 DNA reads as TGCAGCGTTTTTAGGGGTACCTACGAGCAGTACTTC.

The rearrangement joins TRBV6-6 to TRBJ1-2; no firm D call. Trimming took off 4 bases at V and 0 bases at J, with 6 bases between the two ends. CDR3 length equals 13 residues. Germline V CDR1 and CDR2: MNHNY, SVGAGI (reference sequence). The CDR3 here is CASSSTSNYGYTF. The CDR3, as DNA: TGTGCCAGCAGTTCAACATCTAACTATGGCTACACCTTC.

The rearrangement links TRBV4-3 to TRBJ1-1, with no clear D. Trimming shortened V by 5 bases and J by 1 base, and 8 bases separated the two germline ends. Germline V CDR1 and CDR2: LGHNA, YSLEER. This CDR3 is built from 13 residues. The CDR3 coding sequence is TGCGCCAGCAGCTCCGCCAGGAACACTGAAGCTTTCTTT. This translates into CASSSARNTEAFF.

This chain links TRBV6-5 with TRBJ2-6; D not certain. The V gene lost 7 bases and the J gene lost 2 bases, with 9 bases spanning the gap. Germline loops: CDR1 MNHEY, CDR2 SVGAGI. The CDR3 consists of 14 residues. The CDR3 sequence is CASKITPGANVLTF. CDR3 bases: TGTGCCAGCAAAATCACACCTGGGGCCAACGTCCTGACTTTC.

The CDR3, as DNA: TGTGCCAGCAGCTTGGAACTAGCGCTCAATGAGCAGTTCTTC. This sequence encodes CASSLELALNEQFF. The chain recombines TRBV5-4 with TRBJ2-1, with 7 bases identical to TRBD2. Germline CDR1 is SGHNT and CDR2 is YYREEE (reference sequence). This CDR3 is built from 14 residues. Trimming took 0 bases from V and 6 from J; bases not matched to a gene: 3.

The rearrangement links TRBV19 to TRBJ2-1, with D uncertain. Trimming cost V 7 bases and J 5 bases, with 15 bases left between them. The CDR3 has 14 amino acids. Germline V gene sequence: CDR1 LNHDA, CDR2 SQIVND (reference sequence). The CDR3 is CASNPTSPNNEQFF. The CDR3 DNA reads TGTGCCAGTAACCCGACTTCTCCTAACAATGAGCAGTTCTTC.